One T cell receptor beta chain is described in this entry. Its cognate antigen is unknown. Trimming removed 0 bases from V and 8 bases from J, with 16 bases in between. The CDR3 length is 16 residues. CDR1 is LNHNV, CDR2 YYDKDF, per germline (reference sequence). Naive CD8 isolation took CD45RO-negative cells positively selected for CCR7 and excluded terminally differentiated effector memory CD45RA+ cells. Repertoires were generated with immunoSEQ multiplex PCR, while TCRdb's copy carries only in-frame clones and drops some. The sample records 550,000 to 750,000 clones, about 90% being singletons. This entry belongs to a study of shared clonotypes between healthy human individuals. In the study overall: Ranging from 18 to 49 in age, donors were two women and a few men. Donors had three CD4 naive, three CD4 memory, two CD8 naive and one CD8 memory plate apiece.

Study results and caveats: In general, naive subsets displayed greater estimated richness than memory subsets did. Sampling used blood alone; tissue repertoires probably differ.

The rearrangement joins TRBV15 to TRBJ1-4; D is unclear. The sequencing input was naive CD8+ T cells sorted from blood. The sequence was obtained from a man in his thirties or forties in good health. The CDR3 spells CATSRDRLPGVEKLFF. CDR3 in DNA: TGTGCCACCAGCAGAGATCGGTTGCCAGGCGTCGAAAAACTGTTTTTT. The whole variable domain, remainder taken from reference TRBV15 and TRBJ1-4, is DAMVIQNPRYQVTQFGKPVTLSCSQTLNHNVMYWYQQKSSQAPKLLFHYYDKDFNNEADTPDNFQSRRPNTSFCFLDIRSPGLGDTAMYLCATSRDRLPGVEKLFFGSGTQLSVL.